The 26 T cell receptor beta chains presented below share a single source sample, sequenced in a study of blood T cell repertoires in COVID-19. The assay was immunoSEQ multiplex PCR, and TCRdb's table has in-frame clones only and misses some. The sample lists 270,000 or so clones, 80% to 90% occurring once. Input material: PBMCs or T cells enriched from blood (not recorded which). The receptors here all came from a woman younger than 45 with acute COVID-19.

This chain uses TRBV18 with TRBJ2-1; 8 bases line up with TRBD2. Germline V CDR1 and CDR2: KGHSH, LQKENI. CDR3 size: 16 residues. With V trimmed by 2 bases and J by 6 bases, 9 bases remained unmatched. CDR3 DNA: TGTGCCAGCTCACCAGATTTGCGGGAGGTGGGCAATGAGCAGTTCTTC. Translated, it gives CASSPDLREVGNEQFF.

A single count supports this clone. The V call is TRBV3-1 (or the pseudogene TRBV3-2), the J call TRBJ2-4; tentatively, D is TRBD1 (6 bases). The CDR3 covers 18 residues. V dropped 3 bases and J dropped 5 bases, with 23 bases sitting between them. CDR1 LGHDT and CDR2 YNNKEL come from the germline V gene (reference sequence). CDR3 amino acids: CASSHRRWDNPGQNIQYF. The CDR3 DNA sequence: TGTGCCAGCAGCCATCGGCGGTGGGACAACCCAGGCCAAAACATTCAGTACTTC.

V and J are TRBV5-1 and TRBJ2-7, with D tentatively TRBD1 (6 bases). Looked up from germline, CDR1 is SGHRS and CDR2 is YFSETQ. CDR3 size: 14 residues. The ends were cut back, 1 base at V and 1 base at J, with 9 bases in the middle. For the CDR3, the DNA is TGCGCCAGCAGCTTGTCACAGGGTTCCTACGAGCAGTACTTC. Amino acids: CASSLSQGSYEQYF.

The chain couples TRBV21-1 to TRBJ2-2; TRBD2 was called by the table and not checked on the DNA. TRBV21-1 is annotated as a pseudogene. The CDR3 is 16 residues long. Here the CDR3 reads CASARTSGTHTGELFF. The CDR3 DNA follows: TGTGCCAGCGCGAGGACTAGCGGGACGCACACCGGGGAGCTGTTTTTT.

The chain is built from TRBV15 and TRBJ1-5; D unresolved. Trimming shortened V by 3 bases and J by 4 bases, and 22 bases separated the two germline ends. The CDR3 consists of 18 residues. Looked up from germline, CDR1 is LNHNV and CDR2 is YYDKDF (reference sequence). This CDR3 is CATSSAEELRRWNQPQHF. DNA of the CDR3: TGTGCCACCAGCAGCGCCGAGGAGCTCCGGAGATGGAATCAGCCCCAGCATTTT. The whole variable domain, filled in from reference TRBV15 and TRBJ1-5, reads DAMVIQNPRYQVTQFGKPVTLSCSQTLNHNVMYWYQQKSSQAPKLLFHYYDKDFNNEADTPDNFQSRRPNTSFCFLDIRSPGLGDTAMYLCATSSAEELRRWNQPQHFGDGTRLSIL.

CDR3 amino acids: CASSQAGTGTYEQYF. The CDR3 coding sequence is TGTGCCAGCAGCCAAGCCGGGACAGGGACCTACGAGCAGTACTTC. V usage is TRBV7-9 and J usage is TRBJ2-7; TRBD1 matches at 9 bases. J lost 2 bases, V lost 5 bases, and 7 bases had no gene match. Looked up from germline, CDR1 is SEHNR and CDR2 is FQNEAQ (reference sequence). This CDR3 is built from 15 residues.

This clone occurred once. CDR3 loop: CASSPPGQINYGYTF. CDR3 sequence (DNA): TGTGCCAGCAGCCCGCCTGGACAGATCAACTATGGCTACACCTTC. V gene TRBV7-9 combines with J gene TRBJ1-2, with D maybe TRBD1 (6 bases). Germline V CDR1 and CDR2: SEHNR, FQNEAQ (reference sequence). Trimming took 5 bases from V and 2 from J, leaving 15 bases between them. The CDR3 runs to 15 residues.

The chain is built from TRBV11-2 and TRBJ2-1; 12 nucleotides agree with TRBD2. With 3 bases clipped from V and 8 bases from J, the junction kept 11 bases outside the gene matches. The CDR3 is made up of 17 amino acids. The germline CDR1 and CDR2 sequences are SGHAT and FQNNGV. The CDR3 reads CASSLTSGRLFADEQFF. The DNA for the CDR3 is TGTGCCAGCAGCTTGACTAGCGGGAGATTGTTTGCTGATGAGCAGTTCTTC.

CDR3 in DNA: TGTGCCAGCAGCGCGGCAGGGGGCACGGACGAGCAGTACTTC. This encodes CASSAAGGTDEQYF. The rearrangement joins TRBV9 to TRBJ2-7; TRBD1 agrees at 8 bases. Germline V gene lookup returns CDR1 SGDLS and CDR2 YYNGEE. This CDR3 has 14 amino acids. Trimming removed 3 bases from V and 5 bases from J; junction bases left unmatched: 7.

The CDR3 reads CASSFQGAGGSSGNTIYF. In nucleotides, the CDR3 is TGTGCCAGCAGCTTCCAGGGGGCCGGGGGATCCTCTGGAAACACCATATATTTT. This sequence joins TRBV3-1 (or the pseudogene TRBV3-2) and TRBJ1-3; 8 bases are a match to TRBD1. The CDR3 spans 18 residues. After removal of 5 bases from V and 0 bases from J, the junction contained 12 bases not matched to a gene. The germline gives CDR1 LGHDT, CDR2 YNNKEL (reference sequence).

The chain recombines TRBV5-4 with TRBJ2-2; possibly TRBD2 for D (6 bases). Germline CDR1 reads SGHNT; CDR2 reads YYREEE (reference sequence). CDR3 length: 13 amino acids. Trimming left V 5 bases short and J 5 bases short, with 10 bases between. CDR3 in DNA: TGTGCCAGCAGTACGACTAGGACCGGGGAGCTGTTTTTT. Translated: CASSTTRTGELFF. Complete variable domain (other parts from reference TRBV5-4 and TRBJ2-2): ETGVTQSPTHLIKTRGQQVTLRCSSQSGHNTVSWYQQALGQGPQFIFQYYREEENGRGNFPPRFSGLQFPNYSSELNVNALELDDSALYLCASSTTRTGELFFGEGSRLTVL.

The chain uses TRBV12-3 or TRBV12-4 and TRBJ2-1; 7 bases are shared with TRBD1. The ends lost 4 bases at V and 6 bases at J; junction bases unmatched: 3. CDR3 length: 13 amino acids. DNA of the CDR3: TGTGCCAGCAGTTCACAGGGGTTCAATGAGCAGTTCTTC. It is translated as CASSSQGFNEQFF.

This chain connects TRBV5-1 to TRBJ2-3, with 7 bases aligning to TRBD2. Trimming at V came to 3 bases and at J to 0 bases, leaving 4 bases not matched to a gene. This CDR3 contains 15 residues. Germline CDR1 reads SGHRS; CDR2 reads YFSETQ. The CDR3 sequence: CASSSGLESTDTQYF. In nucleotides, the CDR3 is TGCGCCAGCAGCTCCGGACTAGAGAGCACAGATACGCAGTATTTT.

This chain uses TRBV19 with TRBJ1-5, with a weak D call TRBD1 (6 bases). The CDR3 spans 13 residues. Germline-derived CDR1 and CDR2 are LNHDA and SQIVND (reference sequence). V was cut by 6 bases and J by 7 bases, with 13 bases left in between. DNA of the CDR3: TGTGCCAGTAGAACACAGGGCCACCAGCCCCAGCATTTT. Its translation is CASRTQGHQPQHF. Full variable domain (outside the CDR3, taken from reference TRBV19 and TRBJ1-5): DGGITQSPKYLFRKEGQNVTLSCEQNLNHDAMYWYRQDPGQGLRLIYYSQIVNDFQKGDIAEGYSVSREKKESFPLTVTSAQKNPTAFYLCASRTQGHQPQHFGDGTRLSIL.

The chain uses TRBV4-1 and TRBJ1-5; 8 nucleotides match TRBD1. The germline CDR1 and CDR2 sequences are MGHRA and YSYEKL. V trimming: 0 bases; J trimming: 6 bases; junction bases outside the gene matches: 4. This CDR3 region has 15 residues. This chain's CDR3 is CASSQDSGGGQPQHF. CDR3 bases: TGCGCCAGCAGCCAAGATTCAGGGGGCGGTCAGCCCCAGCATTTT.

A single count supports this clone. This chain uses TRBV4-1 with TRBJ2-1; TRBD2 matches at 9 bases. Trimming took 7 bases from V and 2 from J; bases not matched to a gene: 12. Germline V lookup: CDR1 MGHRA, CDR2 YSYEKL. The CDR3 runs 17 residues. The CDR3 bases are TGCGCCAGCACCCCACGGGGGCTAGCGGGGCCCTACAATGAGCAGTTCTTC. It specifies CASTPRGLAGPYNEQFF.

The rearrangement joins TRBV7-7 to TRBJ2-3, with a tentative D call TRBD1 (6 bases). Trimming shortened V by 5 bases and J by 1 base, and 16 bases separated the two germline ends. The CDR3 spans 16 residues. Looked up from germline, CDR1 is SSHAT and CDR2 is FNYEAQ (reference sequence). DNA for the CDR3: TGTGCCAGCAGCCCACTCGACAGGATTCGCACAGATACGCAGTATTTT. Translating gives CASSPLDRIRTDTQYF.

The chain recombines TRBV7-8 with TRBJ2-4; tentative D call: TRBD2 (6 bases). Deletions cut 5 bases from V and 8 bases from J, with 25 bases between. There are 17 residues in the CDR3. CDR1 SGHVS and CDR2 FQNEAQ come from the germline V gene. The CDR3 sequence is CASSETGTGDHRDIQYF. The CDR3 coding sequence is TGTGCCAGCAGCGAAACCGGGACTGGCGACCATCGGGACATTCAGTACTTC.

The rearrangement joins TRBV6-5 to TRBJ1-5, with D maybe TRBD1 (6 bases). Germline V CDR1 and CDR2: MNHEY, SVGAGI. Trimming took off 6 bases at V and 4 bases at J, with 7 bases between the two ends. This CDR3 spans 12 amino acids. For the CDR3, the DNA is TGTGCCAGCAGAACAGGGAATCAGCCCCAGCATTTT. This gives the protein CASRTGNQPQHF.

This clone is a singleton in its sample. The V gene is TRBV3-1 (or the pseudogene TRBV3-2), the J gene TRBJ2-5, with a tentative D call TRBD2 (7 bases). Trimming removed 2 bases at V and 1 base at J, with 14 bases between. Per germline, CDR1 LGHDT and CDR2 YNNKEL (reference sequence). The CDR3 runs 16 residues. This CDR3 is CASSQRGASAQETQYF. CDR3 DNA: TGTGCCAGCAGCCAACGGGGGGCTAGCGCCCAAGAGACCCAGTACTTC.

The rearrangement uses TRBV24-1 and TRBJ1-5; D is ambiguous. Germline V CDR1 and CDR2: KGHDR, SFDVKD. Trimming removed 1 base from V and 1 base from J, with 4 bases in between. The CDR3 extends over 14 amino acids. CDR3 residues: CATSDFESNQPQHF. CDR3 in DNA: TGTGCCACCAGTGATTTCGAGAGCAATCAGCCCCAGCATTTT.

The CDR3 spells CASSYSGTGSGEQYF. DNA of the CDR3: TGTGCCAGCAGTTACTCGGGGACAGGGTCGGGGGAGCAGTACTTC. The genes are TRBV6-5 and TRBJ2-7; 9 nucleotides match TRBD1. CDR1 and CDR2 from the germline V gene are MNHEY and SVGAGI. There are 15 residues in the CDR3. Trimming took 0 bases from V and 7 from J; bases not matched to a gene: 7.

V usage is TRBV4-2 and J usage is TRBJ2-2, with D unresolved. The CDR3 is 12 amino acids. CDR1 LGHNA and CDR2 YNFKEQ come from the germline V gene. V dropped 5 bases and J dropped 5 bases, with 6 bases sitting between them. CDR3 nucleotide sequence: TGTGCCAGCAGCGTCAAAACCGGGGAGCTGTTTTTT. It yields the protein CASSVKTGELFF.

V and J are TRBV12-3 or TRBV12-4 and TRBJ1-5; a weak D match, TRBD1 (6 bases). V was pared by 6 bases and J by 7 bases, with 13 bases between. CDR3 length equals 13 residues. The CDR3 DNA sequence: TGTGCCAGCAGGAGGGCAGGGGAACAGCCCCAGCATTTT. Its protein is CASRRAGEQPQHF.

The rearrangement uses TRBV9 and TRBJ2-5; D might be TRBD2 (5 bases). Trimming stripped 3 bases from V and 5 bases from J, with 14 bases between. Germline assignment: CDR1 SGDLS and CDR2 YYNGEE. The CDR3 extends over 14 amino acids. CDR3 protein: CASSAVGVGETQYF. CDR3 nucleotide sequence: TGTGCCAGCAGCGCTGTCGGGGTAGGGGAGACCCAGTACTTC.

CDR3 region: CASSWGAVTDTQYF. Here the CDR3 DNA reads TGTGCCAGCAGCTGGGGCGCTGTCACAGATACGCAGTATTTT. This chain links TRBV27 with TRBJ2-3; TRBD1 is a possible D gene (5 bases). The CDR3 has 14 amino acids. Germline V gives CDR1 MNHEY, CDR2 SMNVEV (reference sequence). With 6 bases removed from V and 2 bases from J, the gap between germline ends came to 12 bases.